These 31 T cell receptor beta chains were all obtained from the same sample, sequenced in a study of blood T cells in healthy people across ages. Combining a sample-barcoded 5' primer with a J-beta primer mix, a second PCR ran for roughly 6 to 11 cycles. TCRdb redid the calling of the 5' RACE reads with MiXCR, one entry per CDR3 protein. The table includes roughly 700,000 distinct CDR3 sequences, about 52% detected once. Sequencing was performed on blood. Receptors originate from an older woman in good health.

DNA for the CDR3: TGCAGCGTTGTAGGGAATGGAAACACCATATATTTT. It specifies CSVVGNGNTIYF. The rearrangement links TRBV29-1 to TRBJ1-3; D is unclear. The germline V and J ends were trimmed by 4 bases and 3 bases, with 7 bases remaining between them. The CDR3 spans 12 residues. Germline V CDR1 and CDR2: SQVTM, ANQGSEA.

To note about this clonotype: A much bigger clone sits one base away, suggesting this may be a read error. The rearrangement joins TRBV6-4 to TRBJ2-5; 8 bases match TRBD2. Unmatched junction bases numbered 13, after V lost 5 bases and J lost 11 bases. In germline, CDR1 is MRHNA, CDR2 SNTAGT. The CDR3 extends over 14 amino acids. CDR3 bases: TGTGCCAGCAGTACCGGGACTAGTCCCAATGAGCAGTACTTC. It codes for CASSTGTSPNEQYF.

The sample holds many counts of this clonotype. The chain carries TRBV28 and TRBJ2-6; D remains ambiguous. Deletions cut 2 bases from V and 1 base from J, with 18 bases between. The CDR3 sequence is 19 residues long. Germline V gene sequence: CDR1 MDHEN, CDR2 SYDVKM. CDR3 in amino acids: CASSLGWAGVRSGANVLTF. The CDR3 DNA follows: TGTGCCAGCAGTTTAGGGTGGGCAGGAGTAAGGTCTGGGGCCAACGTCCTGACTTTC.

The V and J genes are TRBV7-2 and TRBJ2-1; no reliable D call. This CDR3 has 16 amino acids. Trimming removed 5 bases at V and 0 bases at J, with 14 bases between. Germline-derived CDR1 and CDR2 are SGHTA and FQGNSA. The CDR3 DNA sequence: TGTGCCAGCAGCACACTACGCCGTAGCTCCTACAATGAGCAGTTCTTC. It yields the protein CASSTLRRSSYNEQFF.

This chain connects TRBV29-1 to TRBJ2-3; D unresolved. Germline values: CDR1 SQVTM, CDR2 ANQGSEA. Deletions cut 8 bases from V and 2 bases from J, with 14 bases between. The CDR3 runs to 13 residues. The CDR3 loop is CSTRNTDTDTQYF. The DNA for the CDR3 is TGCAGCACGCGAAACACGGACACAGATACGCAGTATTTT.

J is TRBJ1-2 and V is TRBV20-1, with a weak D call TRBD1 (5 bases). Germline V gives CDR1 DFQATT, CDR2 SNEGSKA (reference sequence). CDR3 length: 12 amino acids. V lost 6 bases to trimming and J lost 6 bases, with 14 bases between them. CDR3 nucleotide sequence: TGCAGTGCAGCAACACGGGGCAATGGCTACACCTTC. The encoded protein is CSAATRGNGYTF.

The rearrangement links TRBV14 to TRBJ2-3, with a weak D call TRBD2 (6 bases). Germline V gives CDR1 SGHDN, CDR2 FVKESK. V gave up 1 base and J gave up 6 bases, with 14 bases separating them. This CDR3 spans 15 amino acids. The CDR3 DNA follows: TGTGCCAGCAGCCAAGTGGAACCCGCGGGGGATACGCAGTATTTT. Translated, it gives CASSQVEPAGDTQYF.

The chain combines TRBV7-2 with TRBJ1-5, with 7 nucleotides matching TRBD1. The junction had 7 bases not matched to a gene; V was cut back by 5 bases and J by 6 bases. This CDR3 is built from 14 residues. CDR1 SGHTA and CDR2 FQGNSA come from the germline V gene. For the CDR3, the DNA is TGTGCCAGCAGCGCGACAGGGTGGGGTCAGCCCCAGCATTTT. This codes for CASSATGWGQPQHF.

This clonotype was observed a single time. The chain carries TRBV29-1 and TRBJ2-5, with D perhaps matching TRBD1 (7 bases). Germline values: CDR1 SQVTM, CDR2 ANQGSEA. This CDR3 comprises 13 residues. V shed 4 bases and J shed 11 bases, with 20 bases lying between them. CDR3 bases: TGCAGCGTTGTGGGACTTGTGTTGGGACAGCAGTACTTC. Protein product: CSVVGLVLGQQYF. Full variable domain (outside the CDR3, taken from reference TRBV29-1 and TRBJ2-5): SAVISQKPSRDICQRGTSLTIQCQVDSQVTMMFWYRQQPGQSLTLIATANQGSEATYESGFVIDKFPISRPNLTFSTLTVSNMSPEDSSIYLCSVVGLVLGQQYFGPGTRLLVL.

Notes on this clonotype: An end of the junction does not agree with germline; a read error may underlie this. The chain uses TRBV20-1 and TRBJ2-1; 9 bases agree with TRBD2. The CDR3 runs 14 residues. The germline gives CDR1 DFQATT, CDR2 SNEGSKA (reference sequence). This CDR3 is CSARKSSGANEQFF. Written as DNA, the CDR3 is TGCAGCGCTAGGAAGTCTAGCGGGGCTAATGAGCAGTTCTTC.

V usage is TRBV9 and J usage is TRBJ2-3, with 9 bases matching TRBD2. The J segment lost 4 bases and the V segment lost 1 base, leaving 4 bases of the junction unmatched. The CDR3 loop spans 15 amino acids. Germline-derived CDR1 and CDR2 are SGDLS and YYNGEE. The CDR3 DNA sequence: TGTGCCAGCAGCGTAAGTAGCGGGAGCGCAGATACGCAGTATTTT. Translation: CASSVSSGSADTQYF.

The gene calls are TRBV27 and TRBJ2-1, with 15 bases aligning to TRBD2. The V and J ends lost 2 bases and 3 bases, in that order; junction bases with no gene match: 5. Germline-derived CDR1 and CDR2 are MNHEY and SMNVEV (reference sequence). This CDR3 contains 18 residues. CDR3 amino acids: CASSLRTSGRAVYNEQFF. DNA for the CDR3: TGTGCCAGCAGTTTAAGGACTAGCGGGAGGGCCGTCTACAATGAGCAGTTCTTC.

For this clonotype: Germline is not matched at one junction end, which may reflect a read error. The chain is built from TRBV4-2 and TRBJ1-4; TRBD1 matches 7 bases. The V gene's germline CDR1 is LGHNA and CDR2 YNFKEQ. This CDR3 is built from 20 residues. The CDR3 loop reads CASSQDPKAGGFSANEELFF. As DNA, the CDR3 is TGTGCCAGCAGCCAAGACCCCAAGGCAGGGGGTTTCTCGGCTAATGAAGAACTGTTTTTT.

A word on this clonotype: A much larger clone differs from this one at a single base, so this may be a read error. The chain carries TRBV7-2 and TRBJ2-5, with 15 positions matching TRBD2. The CDR3 loop spans 17 amino acids. Germline V gives CDR1 SGHTA, CDR2 FQGNSA. The V gene end was trimmed by 5 bases and the J gene end by 11 bases; junction bases not matched to a gene: 15. In nucleotides, the CDR3 is TGTGCCAGCAGCACCGGACTAGCGGGAGGGCCTCAAAATGAGCAGTACTTC. This codes for CASSTGLAGGPQNEQYF. Together with reference TRBV7-2 and TRBJ2-5, the CDR3 gives the full variable domain: GAGVSQSPSNKVTEKGKDVELRCDPISGHTALYWYRQSLGQGLEFLIYFQGNSAPDKSGLPSDRFSAERTGGSVSTLTIQRTQQEDSAVYLCASSTGLAGGPQNEQYFGPGTRLLVL.

The J gene is TRBJ2-7, the V gene TRBV2, with D unclear. The CDR3 runs 13 residues. The V end was cut by 5 bases, the J end by 4 bases, with 12 bases between. Looked up from germline, CDR1 is SNHLY and CDR2 is FYNNEI. The CDR3 DNA reads as TGTGCCAGCAGTATAAGCGCCTTATACGAGCAGTACTTC. Its protein product is CASSISALYEQYF.

The sample holds a few counts of this clonotype. The chain carries TRBV20-1 and TRBJ1-1; 7 bases are shared with TRBD1. V shed 6 bases, J shed 1 base, and the junction held 8 bases outside the gene matches. The germline CDR1 and CDR2 sequences are DFQATT and SNEGSKA (reference sequence). The CDR3 spans 14 residues. DNA for the CDR3: TGCAGTGCCAACCGACAGGGCCGGAACACTGAAGCTTTCTTT. Translating gives CSANRQGRNTEAFF.

This clonotype was counted only a few times. The genes are TRBV5-1 and TRBJ2-3; 14 nucleotides line up with TRBD2. Germline V gives CDR1 SGHRS, CDR2 YFSETQ. This CDR3 comprises 17 residues. V shed 4 bases and J 4 bases; nucleotides not matched to a gene: 8. The CDR3 DNA sequence: TGCGCCAGCAGCAAGGGACTAGCGGGAGCAGAATCAGATACGCAGTATTTT. It specifies CASSKGLAGAESDTQYF.

The V and J genes are TRBV20-1 and TRBJ2-7, with TRBD1 matching over 7 bases. Losses at the gene ends were 2 bases for V and 3 bases for J; bases not matched to a gene: 7. Germline V gene lookup returns CDR1 DFQATT and CDR2 SNEGSKA (reference sequence). This CDR3 contains 14 residues. The CDR3 nucleotides read TGCAGTGCTAGACGCAGGACAGGAGTCTACGAGCAGTACTTC. It codes for CSARRRTGVYEQYF.

This clonotype was counted between two and nine times. This sequence joins TRBV10-3 and TRBJ2-3, with TRBD2 identical over 11 bases. The CDR3 consists of 16 residues. CDR1 is ENHRY and CDR2 is SYGVKD in the germline V gene. Losses at the gene ends were 6 bases for V and 2 bases for J; bases not matched to a gene: 7. DNA for the CDR3: TGTGCCATCAGGAGGATGACTAGCGGGAACACAGATACGCAGTATTTT. This encodes CAIRRMTSGNTDTQYF.

V and J are TRBV15 and TRBJ2-7; D is uncertain. There are 14 residues in the CDR3. Germline loops: CDR1 LNHNV, CDR2 YYDKDF (reference sequence). V was trimmed by 0 bases and J by 1 base, leaving 7 bases between them. CDR3 protein: CATSRDRWSYEQYF. The CDR3 DNA is TGTGCCACCAGCAGAGATCGTTGGTCCTACGAGCAGTACTTC.

This clonotype appeared a single time. The V call is TRBV6-1, the J call TRBJ2-3; either TRBD1 or TRBD2 may supply D (5 bases each). CDR1 and CDR2 from the germline V gene are MNHNS and SASEGT. CDR3 size: 14 residues. Trimming took 3 bases from V and 5 from J, leaving 12 bases between them. The CDR3 spells CASSEGPQGDTQYF. The DNA for the CDR3 is TGTGCCAGCAGTGAGGGACCTCAGGGAGATACGCAGTATTTT.

This clonotype was seen only once. The chain uses TRBV7-9 and TRBJ2-3; possible D gene TRBD2, 5 bases. This CDR3 has 19 residues. Germline CDR1 is SEHNR and CDR2 is FQNEAQ (reference sequence). V lost 2 bases and J 4 bases, leaving 25 bases between the germline ends. The CDR3 bases are TGTGCCAGCAGCTTAAGTGCCTATCGGGATCACGAGTCCGCAGATACGCAGTATTTT. Residues: CASSLSAYRDHESADTQYF.

The chain combines TRBV11-1 with TRBJ1-6, with D perhaps TRBD1 (5 bases). The germline CDR1 and CDR2 sequences are SGHAT and FQDESV (reference sequence). V lost 3 bases and J 3 bases, leaving 6 bases between the germline ends. The CDR3 extends over 14 amino acids. The CDR3 loop is CASSFDSYNSPLHF. CDR3 bases: TGTGCCAGCAGCTTTGACAGCTATAATTCACCCCTCCACTTT.

This clonotype has a handful of counts. The gene calls are TRBV12-3 or TRBV12-4 and TRBJ2-3, with D hard to call. The germline V and J ends were trimmed by 6 bases and 3 bases, with 16 bases remaining between them. CDR3 length: 15 amino acids. The chain's CDR3 is CASRISLGGTDTQYF. The CDR3 nucleotides read TGTGCCAGCAGAATTAGTCTGGGTGGAACAGATACGCAGTATTTT.

This clonotype was counted a few times. The chain employs TRBV28 and TRBJ2-7; TRBD2 might be the D (6 bases). V was shortened by 2 bases and J by 3 bases, with 14 bases between the two germline ends. The CDR3 runs to 15 residues. CDR1 is MDHEN, CDR2 SYDVKM, per germline. CDR3 protein: CASSLEGGAYYEQYF. CDR3 nucleotide sequence: TGTGCCAGCAGTTTAGAGGGCGGGGCCTACTACGAGCAGTACTTC.

The chain carries TRBV4-2 and TRBJ2-1; perhaps TRBD2 as D (6 bases). The length of the CDR3 is 21 residues. The germline V gene encodes CDR1 LGHNA and CDR2 YNFKEQ. V lost 0 bases to trimming and J lost 2 bases, with 26 bases between them. CDR3 sequence: CASSQDASPGAWEDPYNEQFF. In DNA, the CDR3 is TGTGCCAGCAGCCAAGATGCCTCCCCCGGAGCATGGGAGGACCCCTACAATGAGCAGTTCTTC.

Points on this clonotype: Mismatch with germline at one junction end may stem from a read error. The chain is built from TRBV7-2 and TRBJ2-3, with D possibly TRBD2 on 6 matching bases. Germline-derived CDR1 and CDR2 are SGHTA and FQGNSA. This CDR3 is built from 14 residues. The CDR3 DNA is TGTGCCGGCAGCTTACGACGGGAGTCCGATACGCAGTATTTT. This codes for CAGSLRRESDTQYF.

The rearrangement joins TRBV9 to TRBJ2-2; no clear D gene. CDR3 length: 15 amino acids. From germline, CDR1 is SGDLS and CDR2 YYNGEE. Trimming took off 1 base at V and 0 bases at J, with 7 bases between the two ends. CDR3 sequence reads: CASSVTPSNTGELFF. The CDR3 nucleotides are TGTGCCAGCAGCGTAACGCCCTCGAACACCGGGGAGCTGTTTTTT.

In DNA form, the CDR3 reads TGCAGTAGCGGGAGGAGCACAGATACGCAGTATTTT. As protein: CSSGRSTDTQYF. This rearrangement joins TRBV29-1 to TRBJ2-3; 10 bases agree with TRBD2. This CDR3 contains 12 residues. Per germline, CDR1 SQVTM and CDR2 ANQGSEA.

A few counts support this clonotype. This sequence joins TRBV3-1 and TRBJ2-4, with 8 positions matching TRBD2. The CDR3 has 17 residues. V was clipped by 2 bases and J by 4 bases; unmatched bases: 10. Germline-derived CDR1 and CDR2 are LGHDT and YNNKEL (reference sequence). The CDR3: CASSQTAAGAPKNIQYF. CDR3 coding DNA: TGTGCCAGCAGCCAAACGGCAGCGGGAGCCCCAAAAAACATTCAGTACTTC.

This chain links TRBV12-3 or TRBV12-4 with TRBJ2-3; D gene uncertain. This CDR3 spans 12 amino acids. The germline V and J ends were trimmed by 6 bases and 4 bases, with 8 bases remaining between them. For the CDR3, the DNA is TGTGCCAGCAGACTGAGCTCAGATACGCAGTATTTT. It yields the protein CASRLSSDTQYF.